This TCR beta chain was identified during a study of T cell repertoires in cytomegalovirus infection. As for the study in general: HLA-B-restricted CMV epitopes that are well studied, plus recently identified HLA-C-restricted ones, were used by the study. The public TCR beta signatures pointed to both CMV infection and matching HLA type.

V lost 7 bases to trimming and J lost 10 bases; unmatched junction nucleotides: 12. CDR3 length: 14 amino acids. Germline CDR1 DFQATT, CDR2 SNEGSKA (reference sequence). TCRdb reprocessed the reads via MiXCR and lists one record per CDR3 protein. The table has hundreds of thousands of distinct CDR3 sequences, about 44% seen once. Study results and caveats: Using cumulative public TCR beta family frequency, the authors identified those who carried CMV together with the relevant HLA. HLA-C-restricted CMV-specific TCR beta clonotypes prevailed in the ex vivo response.

With respect to this clonotype: No antigen is known for it.

The V gene is TRBV20-1, the J gene TRBJ1-6; 8 nucleotides line up with TRBD1. The source was cultured PBMCs, collected from culture after CMV antigen stimulation. This receptor was identified in a human donor in good health (CMV status not recorded). Some clones in this sample may be carry-over from other donors' samples. CDR3 DNA: TGCAGTGGTAGCGATCGACAGGGGTTATCACCCCTCCACTTT. Translated: CSGSDRQGLSPLHF.